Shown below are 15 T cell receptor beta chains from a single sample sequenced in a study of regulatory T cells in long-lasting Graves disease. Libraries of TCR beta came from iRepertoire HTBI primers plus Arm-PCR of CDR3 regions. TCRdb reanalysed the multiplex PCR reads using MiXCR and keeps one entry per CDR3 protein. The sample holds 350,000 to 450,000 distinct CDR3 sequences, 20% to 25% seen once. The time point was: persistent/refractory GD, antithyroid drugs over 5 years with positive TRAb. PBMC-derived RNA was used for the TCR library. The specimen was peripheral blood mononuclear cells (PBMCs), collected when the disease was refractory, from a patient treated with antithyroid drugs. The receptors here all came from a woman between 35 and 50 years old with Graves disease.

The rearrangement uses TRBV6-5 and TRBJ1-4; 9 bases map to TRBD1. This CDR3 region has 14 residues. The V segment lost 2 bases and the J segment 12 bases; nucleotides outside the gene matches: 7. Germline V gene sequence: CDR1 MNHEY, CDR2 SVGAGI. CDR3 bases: TGTGCCAGCAGTTACCCGGGGACAGGGTTTGAACTGTTTTTT. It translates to CASSYPGTGFELFF.

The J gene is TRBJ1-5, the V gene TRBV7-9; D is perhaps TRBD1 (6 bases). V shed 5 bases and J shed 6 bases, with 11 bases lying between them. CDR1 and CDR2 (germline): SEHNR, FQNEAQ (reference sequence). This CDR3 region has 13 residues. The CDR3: CASSRGGPQPQHF. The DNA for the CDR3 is TGTGCCAGCAGCAGGGGGGGGCCTCAGCCCCAGCATTTT.

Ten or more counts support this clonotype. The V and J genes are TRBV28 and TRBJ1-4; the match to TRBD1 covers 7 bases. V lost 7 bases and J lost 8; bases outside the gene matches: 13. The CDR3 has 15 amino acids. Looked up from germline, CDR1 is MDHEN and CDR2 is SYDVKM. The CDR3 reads CASTKTGAVGEKLFF. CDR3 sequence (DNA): TGTGCCAGCACCAAAACAGGGGCGGTTGGGGAAAAACTGTTTTTT. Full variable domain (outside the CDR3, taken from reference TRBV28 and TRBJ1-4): DVKVTQSSRYLVKRTGEKVFLECVQDMDHENMFWYRQDPGLGLRLIYFSYDVKMKEKGDIPEGYSVSREKKERFSLILESASTNQTSMYLCASTKTGAVGEKLFFGSGTQLSVL.

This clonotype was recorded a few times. The CDR3 bases are TGCAGTGCTAGAGATCAGGCTAGCGGGGGCACAGATACGCAGTATTTT. Residues: CSARDQASGGTDTQYF. The chain employs TRBV20-1 and TRBJ2-3; 9 bases are a match to TRBD2. Germline values: CDR1 DFQATT, CDR2 SNEGSKA (reference sequence). The V segment lost 0 bases and the J segment 1 base; nucleotides outside the gene matches: 5. This CDR3 is built from 16 residues.

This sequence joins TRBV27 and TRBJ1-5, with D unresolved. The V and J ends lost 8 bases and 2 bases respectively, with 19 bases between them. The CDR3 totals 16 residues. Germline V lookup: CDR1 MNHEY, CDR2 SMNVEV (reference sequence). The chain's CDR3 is CASRISGWRGNQPQHF. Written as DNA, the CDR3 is TGTGCCAGCCGTATTTCGGGGTGGAGAGGCAATCAGCCCCAGCATTTT.

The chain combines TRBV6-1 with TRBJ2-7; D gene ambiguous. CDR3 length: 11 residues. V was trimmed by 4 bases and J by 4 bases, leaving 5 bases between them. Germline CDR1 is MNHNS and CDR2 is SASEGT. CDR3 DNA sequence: TGTGCCAGCAGTGGTAAATACGAGCAGTACTTC. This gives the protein CASSGKYEQYF.

The CDR3 nucleotides are TGTGCCAGCCAGACAGCAGGAGATACGCAGTATTTT. This encodes CASQTAGDTQYF. V usage is TRBV18 and J usage is TRBJ2-3, with D maybe TRBD1 (5 bases). Trimming left V 8 bases short and J 5 bases short, with 11 bases between. The germline V gene has CDR1 KGHSH and CDR2 LQKENI. This CDR3 is 12 amino acids long.

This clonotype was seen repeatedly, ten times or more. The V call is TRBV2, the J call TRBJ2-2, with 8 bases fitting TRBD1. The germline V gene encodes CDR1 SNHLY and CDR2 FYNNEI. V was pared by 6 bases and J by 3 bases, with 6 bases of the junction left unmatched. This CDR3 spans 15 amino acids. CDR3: CASRRQGQYTGELFF. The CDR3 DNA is TGTGCCAGCAGGAGACAGGGGCAGTACACCGGGGAGCTGTTTTTT.

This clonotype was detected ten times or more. The CDR3 is CASSLVGARGEAFF. The CDR3 DNA is TGTGCCAGCAGTTTAGTCGGGGCTAGGGGTGAAGCTTTCTTT. The rearrangement uses TRBV28 and TRBJ1-1; D may be TRBD1 (5 bases). Germline CDR1 reads MDHEN; CDR2 reads SYDVKM. V was pared by 2 bases and J by 7 bases, with 14 bases between. This CDR3 has 14 residues.

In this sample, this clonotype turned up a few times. CDR3 amino acids: CASSSSGRSVWYEQYF. The CDR3 DNA reads TGTGCCAGCAGTTCTAGCGGGAGATCTGTGTGGTACGAGCAGTACTTC. The chain uses TRBV28 and TRBJ2-7; TRBD2 matches at 10 bases. Germline values: CDR1 MDHEN, CDR2 SYDVKM. The ends lost 4 bases at V and 4 bases at J; junction bases unmatched: 10. The CDR3 totals 16 residues.

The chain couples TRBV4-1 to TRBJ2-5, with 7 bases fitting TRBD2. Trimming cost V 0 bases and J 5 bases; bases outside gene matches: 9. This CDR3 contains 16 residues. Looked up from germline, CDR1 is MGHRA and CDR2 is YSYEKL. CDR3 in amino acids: CASSQDTGREWETQYF. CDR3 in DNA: TGCGCCAGCAGCCAAGATACGGGGAGGGAGTGGGAGACCCAGTACTTC.

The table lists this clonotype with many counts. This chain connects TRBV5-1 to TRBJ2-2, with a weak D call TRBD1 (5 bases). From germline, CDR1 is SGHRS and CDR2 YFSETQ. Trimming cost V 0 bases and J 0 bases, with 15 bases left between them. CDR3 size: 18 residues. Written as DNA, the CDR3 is TGCGCCAGCAGCTTGGGGCAGGGATTCAATACGAACACCGGGGAGCTGTTTTTT. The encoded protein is CASSLGQGFNTNTGELFF.

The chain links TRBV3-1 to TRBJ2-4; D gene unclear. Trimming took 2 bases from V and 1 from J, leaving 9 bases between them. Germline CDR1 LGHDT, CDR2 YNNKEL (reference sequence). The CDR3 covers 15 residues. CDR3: CASSQMKWAKNIQYF. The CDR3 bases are TGTGCCAGCAGCCAAATGAAGTGGGCCAAAAACATTCAGTACTTC.

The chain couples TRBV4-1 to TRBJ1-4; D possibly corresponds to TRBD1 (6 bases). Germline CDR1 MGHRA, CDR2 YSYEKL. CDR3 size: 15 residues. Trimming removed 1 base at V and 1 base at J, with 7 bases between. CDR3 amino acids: CASSQVQGTNEKLFF. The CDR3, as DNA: TGCGCCAGCAGCCAAGTACAGGGAACTAATGAAAAACTGTTTTTT.

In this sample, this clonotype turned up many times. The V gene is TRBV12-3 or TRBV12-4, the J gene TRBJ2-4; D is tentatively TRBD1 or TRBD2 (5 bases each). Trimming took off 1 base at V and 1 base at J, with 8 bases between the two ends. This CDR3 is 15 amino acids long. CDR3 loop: CASSLGDVAKNIQYF. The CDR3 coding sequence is TGTGCCAGCAGTTTAGGGGACGTGGCCAAAAACATTCAGTACTTC.